This entry is about one TCR beta chain. Participants were placed into cohorts based on the clinical history they reported. In the study's own analysis: Scientists estimated how many nucleated cells there were by amplifying reference gene primers. Some clones are missing from TCRdb's copy, which holds only in-frame ones; the method was immunoSEQ multiplex PCR. Clone size and the V and J calls come from that table; the DNA yielded D and trimming. The data hold approximately 210,000 clones, with 76% observed a single time. The V and J ends lost 5 bases and 7 bases, in that order; junction bases with no gene match: 8. The V gene's germline CDR1 is MDHEN and CDR2 SYDVKM. CDR3 length: 15 residues. This entry belongs to a study of blood T cell repertoires in COVID-19. Study-wide context: T cells, B-cell-depleted T cells, or PBMCs supplied cDNA or gDNA.

The receptor was isolated from a woman aged 45-60 years with acute COVID-19. The chain uses TRBV28 and TRBJ2-2; 9 bases are a match to TRBD2. The material sequenced was PBMCs or T cells enriched from blood (not recorded which). CDR3 in DNA: TGTGCCAGCAGTGGATTAGCGGGGGTACACGGGGAGCTGTTTTTT. Translation gives CASSGLAGVHGELFF. Full variable domain (rest looked up from reference TRBV28 and TRBJ2-2): DVKVTQSSRYLVKRTGEKVFLECVQDMDHENMFWYRQDPGLGLRLIYFSYDVKMKEKGDIPEGYSVSREKKERFSLILESASTNQTSMYLCASSGLAGVHGELFFGEGSRLTVL.